Following are 17 T cell receptor beta chains from one sample sequenced in a study of T cells in narcolepsy. Sequenced by immunoSEQ multiplex PCR; TCRdb stores in-frame clones only, minus some. The table shows about 35,000 clones, with 80% occurring only once. The sample comprised memory (CD45RA-) CD4+ T cells from blood. The receptor set was obtained from a human donor in good health.

This chain connects TRBV5-6 to TRBJ1-2; TRBD1 might be the D (6 bases). V lost 0 bases and J 10 bases, leaving 19 bases between the germline ends. Per germline, CDR1 SGHDT and CDR2 YYEEEE. There are 15 residues in the CDR3. CDR3 residues: CASSLAGGRVIYYTF. Here the CDR3 DNA reads TGTGCCAGCAGCTTGGCCGGGGGCAGGGTAATTTACTACACCTTC.

V usage is TRBV4-1 and J usage is TRBJ2-1, with 13 bases that match TRBD2. This CDR3 has 19 amino acids. The germline V gene encodes CDR1 MGHRA and CDR2 YSYEKL. V was clipped by 1 base and J by 5 bases; unmatched bases: 11. The CDR3 protein is CASSQVTSGRARNDNEQFF. CDR3 coding DNA: TGCGCCAGCAGCCAAGTAACTAGCGGGAGGGCCCGTAATGACAATGAGCAGTTCTTC.

The chain joins TRBV5-4 to TRBJ2-5; D is perhaps TRBD2 (6 bases). CDR1 and CDR2 from the germline V gene are SGHNT and YYREEE (reference sequence). V was clipped by 1 base and J by 1 base, with 11 bases between them. The length of the CDR3 is 15 residues. The CDR3 sequence: CASSLISGTQETQYF. For the CDR3, the DNA is TGTGCCAGCAGCTTGATTAGCGGAACCCAAGAGACCCAGTACTTC.

J is TRBJ2-6 and V is TRBV5-1; D remains ambiguous. The CDR3 sequence is 18 residues long. Germline assignment: CDR1 SGHRS and CDR2 YFSETQ. Trimming took off 0 bases at V and 0 bases at J, with 13 bases between the two ends. CDR3 sequence: CASSLEAVRLSGANVLTF. CDR3 coding DNA: TGCGCCAGCAGCTTGGAGGCAGTCCGGCTCTCTGGGGCCAACGTCCTGACTTTC.

The gene calls are TRBV5-6 and TRBJ1-1; D remains unclear. Between the trimmed V and J ends, which lost 0 bases and 6 bases, there was a span of 12 bases. Germline assignment: CDR1 SGHDT and CDR2 YYEEEE. This CDR3 spans 14 amino acids. CDR3 sequence (DNA): TGTGCCAGCAGCTTGGGTGGGAGAAGGGCTGAAGCTTTCTTT. Translation gives CASSLGGRRAEAFF.

Here the CDR3 reads CASSQEARYEQYF. DNA of the CDR3: TGCGCCAGCAGCCAAGAAGCCCGCTACGAGCAGTACTTC. The gene calls are TRBV4-3 and TRBJ2-7; the D is unclear. The V gene's germline CDR1 is LGHNA and CDR2 YSLEER. The CDR3 totals 13 residues. The V and J ends lost 0 bases and 3 bases respectively, with 6 bases between them.

The CDR3 DNA reads as TGTGCCAGCAGCTTAGGCGGTGGAGGCTACACCTTC. Translated, it gives CASSLGGGGYTF. This sequence joins TRBV7-2 and TRBJ1-2; D call uncertain. V lost 1 base, J lost 8 bases, and 8 bases lay in between. Germline V gene data show CDR1 as SGHTA and CDR2 as FQGNSA. The CDR3 runs to 12 residues.

The table lists this clone with a count of one. The chain is built from TRBV5-1 and TRBJ2-2; D is possibly TRBD2 (6 bases). Germline values: CDR1 SGHRS, CDR2 YFSETQ. The CDR3 totals 16 residues. V was trimmed by 4 bases and J by 4 bases, leaving 17 bases between them. CDR3 coding DNA: TGCGCCAGCAGCCCCCGGTTATCGGGGGTCACCGGGGAGCTGTTTTTT. Protein: CASSPRLSGVTGELFF.

This chain joins TRBV9 and TRBJ2-4; perhaps TRBD2 as D (7 bases). The CDR3 is 19 amino acids. Germline V gene sequence: CDR1 SGDLS, CDR2 YYNGEE. Trimming removed 3 bases from V and 2 bases from J, with 24 bases in between. The CDR3 nucleotides read TGTGCCAGCAGCGCGTCCGATGGGGGGGCCTCTTTGTCCAAAAACATTCAGTACTTC. Residues: CASSASDGGASLSKNIQYF.

The chain employs TRBV28 and TRBJ1-3; 9 bases match TRBD1. Germline CDR1 MDHEN, CDR2 SYDVKM. V was pared by 5 bases and J by 5 bases, with 7 bases of the junction left unmatched. There are 15 residues in the CDR3. CDR3 bases: TGTGCCAGCAGTGAAGGGACAGGGCTTCGAAACACCATATATTTT. This encodes CASSEGTGLRNTIYF. Full variable domain (missing parts from reference TRBV28 and TRBJ1-3): DVKVTQSSRYLVKRTGEKVFLECVQDMDHENMFWYRQDPGLGLRLIYFSYDVKMKEKGDIPEGYSVSREKKERFSLILESASTNQTSMYLCASSEGTGLRNTIYFGEGSWLTVV.

V is TRBV10-2 and J is TRBJ2-7; 8 positions agree with TRBD1. The germline V gene encodes CDR1 WSHSY and CDR2 SAAADI. The trim removed 6 bases at V and 6 bases at J, leaving 7 bases unmatched. The CDR3 is 13 residues long. CDR3 in DNA: TGCGCCAGCAGGCCCGGACAGGGCGGCGAGCAGTACTTC. It yields the protein CASRPGQGGEQYF.

This clone was picked up one time. The CDR3 spells CASSQDYFSGANVLTF. The CDR3 DNA reads TGCGCCAGCAGCCAAGACTATTTCTCCGGGGCCAACGTCCTGACTTTC. The J gene is TRBJ2-6, the V gene TRBV4-1; no reliable D call. The CDR3 totals 16 residues. V lost 0 bases and J 4 bases, leaving 10 bases between the germline ends. Germline CDR1 is MGHRA and CDR2 is YSYEKL.

The genes are TRBV6-1 and TRBJ2-7; 8 bases are a match to TRBD1. CDR1 and CDR2 from the germline V gene are MNHNS and SASEGT. V was pared by 10 bases and J by 3 bases, with 5 bases of the junction left unmatched. CDR3 length: 12 amino acids. CDR3 amino acids: CATQDRGYEQYF. CDR3 sequence (DNA): TGTGCCACCCAAGACAGGGGCTACGAGCAGTACTTC.

The chain uses TRBV5-8 and TRBJ2-7, with a weak D call TRBD1 (6 bases). Germline V CDR1 and CDR2: SGHTS, YDEGEE. With 4 bases removed from V and 4 bases from J, the gap between germline ends came to 21 bases. The CDR3 spans 16 residues. CDR3 in amino acids: CASSRISGTRTYEQYF. The DNA for the CDR3 is TGTGCCAGCAGCCGCATATCCGGGACACGGACATACGAGCAGTACTTC.

The chain links TRBV12-5 to TRBJ2-1, with D uncertain. This CDR3 region has 17 residues. Germline V gene data show CDR1 as LGHNT and CDR2 as FRNRAP. Trimming stripped 1 base from V and 1 base from J, with 14 bases between. The CDR3 nucleotides read TGTGCTAGTGGTTTGGCAACACAAGCGCGATCCTACAATGAGCAGTTCTTC. Its translation: CASGLATQARSYNEQFF.

The chain links TRBV9 to TRBJ1-1; tentative D call: TRBD1 (6 bases). Trimming shortened V by 2 bases and J by 6 bases, and 20 bases separated the two germline ends. CDR3 size: 16 residues. CDR1 is SGDLS, CDR2 YYNGEE, per germline. The CDR3 sequence: CASSVRGTGSFAEAFF. The DNA for the CDR3 is TGTGCCAGCAGCGTCCGAGGTACAGGGAGTTTCGCTGAAGCTTTCTTT.

The chain is built from TRBV28 and TRBJ2-7; TRBD2 matches 9 bases. Trimming cost V 6 bases and J 2 bases; bases outside gene matches: 8. The CDR3 is 15 residues long. Germline-derived CDR1 and CDR2 are MDHEN and SYDVKM. CDR3 in amino acids: CASSPWPSGTYEQYF. In DNA form, the CDR3 reads TGTGCCAGCAGCCCTTGGCCTAGCGGGACCTACGAGCAGTACTTC.